The 25 T cell receptor beta chains reported below all come from one sample, sequenced in a study of T cell repertoires and HLA-DP antigens. TCRdb's table, derived via immunoSEQ multiplex PCR, lists solely in-frame clones and lacks some. The profile shows around 100,000 clones, 90% to 95% of them singletons. Their antigen targets remain unknown. Sequencing used CD4+ T cells from PBMCs. These receptors were taken from a woman aged 18 to 35 in good health and CMV-seronegative.

Points on this clone: Other DNA sequences in the same sample also yield this CDR3. The V call is TRBV6-6, the J call TRBJ2-7, with D perhaps TRBD1 or TRBD2 (5 bases each). Germline CDR1 and CDR2: MNHNY and SVGAGI (reference sequence). This CDR3 has 13 amino acids. V was cut by 5 bases and J by 3 bases, with 11 bases left in between. DNA for the CDR3: TGTGCCAGCAGTCCTCCGGGACGCTACGAGCAGTACGTC. It encodes CASSPPGRYEQYV.

This rearrangement joins TRBV2 to TRBJ2-1, with 7 bases lining up with TRBD1. V gave up 3 bases and J gave up 8 bases; unmatched junction bases: 4. Germline assignment: CDR1 SNHLY and CDR2 FYNNEI. The CDR3 consists of 13 residues. As DNA, the CDR3 is TGTGCCAGCAGTGAGCGGCAGGGGGATGAGCAGTTCTTC. This gives the protein CASSERQGDEQFF.

This chain joins TRBV27 and TRBJ2-7; maybe TRBD1 (6 bases). CDR3 size: 13 residues. CDR1 and CDR2 (germline): MNHEY, SMNVEV (reference sequence). V was pared by 6 bases and J by 6 bases, with 15 bases between. The CDR3 loop is CASSWGPGTEQYF. DNA for the CDR3: TGTGCCAGCAGCTGGGGGCCGGGGACCGAGCAGTACTTC.

This clone was observed once. The CDR3, as DNA: TGTGCCAGTAGTATAGAACAGATTGGGGCCAACGTCCTGACTTTC. This gives the protein CASSIEQIGANVLTF. The rearrangement links TRBV19 to TRBJ2-6; no reliable D call. Trimming shortened V by 0 bases and J by 3 bases, and 6 bases separated the two germline ends. The CDR3 contains 15 residues. Per germline, CDR1 LNHDA and CDR2 SQIVND (reference sequence).

J is TRBJ1-1 and V is TRBV2, with TRBD1 identical over 9 bases. This CDR3 has 14 amino acids. V trimming: 6 bases; J trimming: 3 bases; junction bases outside the gene matches: 5. Germline V gene sequence: CDR1 SNHLY, CDR2 FYNNEI. Here the CDR3 reads CASRTGTGHTEAFF. Written as DNA, the CDR3 is TGTGCCAGCAGAACCGGGACAGGGCACACTGAAGCTTTCTTT.

Many counts were recorded for this clone. V usage is TRBV11-2 and J usage is TRBJ2-5; 8 bases are a match to TRBD1. CDR1 and CDR2 (germline): SGHAT, FQNNGV. V was clipped by 4 bases and J by 5 bases; unmatched bases: 0. The CDR3 is 12 amino acids. This CDR3 is CASSWTGETQYF. The CDR3 DNA reads as TGTGCCAGCAGCTGGACAGGGGAGACCCAGTACTTC.

The chain couples TRBV7-8 to TRBJ2-5; TRBD2 aligns across 13 bases. Losses at the gene ends were 4 bases for V and 0 bases for J; bases not matched to a gene: 5. Germline-derived CDR1 and CDR2 are SGHVS and FQNEAQ. This CDR3 is 17 amino acids long. CDR3 amino acids: CASSSRTSGSNQETQYF. The CDR3, as DNA: TGTGCCAGCAGCTCCAGGACTAGCGGGAGTAACCAAGAGACCCAGTACTTC. Full variable domain (remainder filled in from reference TRBV7-8 and TRBJ2-5): GAGVSQSPRYKVAKRGQDVALRCDPISGHVSLFWYQQALGQGPEFLTYFQNEAQLDKSGLPSDRFFAERPEGSVSTLKIQRTQQEDSAVYLCASSSRTSGSNQETQYFGPGTRLLVL.

The CDR3 sequence is CAIRQLGGTEAFF. CDR3 sequence (DNA): TGTGCCATCAGGCAGTTGGGGGGGACTGAAGCTTTCTTT. The rearrangement links TRBV10-3 to TRBJ1-1; tentative D call: TRBD1 (5 bases). V was clipped by 6 bases and J by 5 bases, with 13 bases between them. The CDR3 is 13 residues long. Germline V gives CDR1 ENHRY, CDR2 SYGVKD.

The rearrangement joins TRBV6-6 to TRBJ1-5; D is uncertain. V dropped 2 bases and J dropped 5 bases, with 10 bases sitting between them. Germline V CDR1 and CDR2: MNHNY, SVGAGI (reference sequence). This CDR3 comprises 14 residues. The CDR3 coding sequence is TGTGCCAGCAGTTACGTGCAGGTCTATCAGCCCCAGCATTTT. It encodes CASSYVQVYQPQHF.

This sequence joins TRBV6-6 and TRBJ2-5, with 7 bases matching TRBD1. The germline CDR1 and CDR2 sequences are MNHNY and SVGAGI (reference sequence). With V trimmed by 6 bases and J by 4 bases, 8 bases remained unmatched. The CDR3 totals 14 residues. CDR3 sequence: CASSPGTVGETQYF. DNA of the CDR3: TGTGCCAGCAGCCCCGGGACAGTGGGAGAGACCCAGTACTTC.

V and J are TRBV5-1 and TRBJ2-7; D unresolved. This CDR3 has 16 amino acids. V was cut by 9 bases and J by 0 bases, with 22 bases left in between. The V gene's germline CDR1 is SGHRS and CDR2 YFSETQ. The CDR3 DNA reads TGCGCCAACCCCCTCAGGACCTCGGGCGGCTCCTACGAGCAGTACGTC. It codes for CANPLRTSGGSYEQYV.

Here the CDR3 reads CASSPLAGEFLNTGELFF. CDR3 in DNA: TGTGCCAGCAGCCCTTTGGCAGGGGAGTTCTTGAACACCGGGGAGCTGTTTTTT. The chain joins TRBV7-2 to TRBJ2-2, with D maybe TRBD1 (6 bases). Germline CDR1 reads SGHTA; CDR2 reads FQGNSA. Trimming removed 5 bases at V and 1 base at J, with 20 bases between. There are 18 residues in the CDR3.

V usage is TRBV7-8 and J usage is TRBJ2-3; D is undetermined. The germline V gene encodes CDR1 SGHVS and CDR2 FQNEAQ. The CDR3 has 15 residues. Trimming removed 0 bases at V and 10 bases at J, with 17 bases between. The CDR3 nucleotides read TGTGCCAGCAGCTTAGCCGGGTCGATTGGCAGCGCGCAGTATTTT. This translates into CASSLAGSIGSAQYF.

The V gene is TRBV27, the J gene TRBJ1-6, with TRBD1 identical over 10 bases. Germline V CDR1 and CDR2: MNHEY, SMNVEV (reference sequence). This CDR3 is 16 amino acids long. V was pared by 4 bases and J by 6 bases, with 6 bases of the junction left unmatched. CDR3 protein: CASSSWTGGSNSPLHF. The CDR3 nucleotides are TGTGCCAGCAGTTCCTGGACAGGGGGGAGTAATTCACCCCTCCACTTT.

V gene TRBV7-8 combines with J gene TRBJ2-1, with 9 positions matching TRBD2. This CDR3 has 14 amino acids. Germline assignment: CDR1 SGHVS and CDR2 FQNEAQ. With V trimmed by 6 bases and J by 9 bases, 9 bases remained unmatched. The CDR3 DNA reads as TGTGCCAGCAGGGGACTAGCCGCATCCAGTGAGCAGTTCTTC. Amino acids: CASRGLAASSEQFF.

The chain is built from TRBV27 and TRBJ2-7, with D maybe TRBD2 (6 bases). Germline CDR1 is MNHEY and CDR2 is SMNVEV (reference sequence). The CDR3 consists of 15 residues. V was shortened by 6 bases and J by 2 bases, with 17 bases between the two germline ends. For the CDR3, the DNA is TGTGCCAGCAGCCGGGACTTTTCTATAACCTACGAGCAGTACTTC. Residues: CASSRDFSITYEQYF.

The genes are TRBV6-5 and TRBJ2-3; 8 bases fit TRBD2. CDR1 is MNHEY and CDR2 is SVGAGI in the germline V gene. The trim removed 5 bases at V and 4 bases at J, leaving 8 bases unmatched. The CDR3 covers 15 residues. DNA of the CDR3: TGTGCCAGCAGTCGAGGACTAGCTGTAGCAGATACGCAGTATTTT. As protein: CASSRGLAVADTQYF.

Judged by abundance, this clone is medium-sized. The rearrangement links TRBV6-6 to TRBJ1-1; D is perhaps TRBD1 (6 bases). The germline V gene encodes CDR1 MNHNY and CDR2 SVGAGI (reference sequence). The CDR3 runs to 13 residues. Trimming shortened V by 4 bases and J by 11 bases, and 17 bases separated the two germline ends. The CDR3 spells CASSSGRGDGAFF. In DNA, the CDR3 is TGTGCCAGCAGTTCGGGCAGGGGAGATGGGGCTTTCTTT.

Regarding this clone: The identical CDR3 is also encoded by other nucleotide sequences in the sample. The chain combines TRBV6-5 with TRBJ2-2; D possibly corresponds to TRBD2 (6 bases). Germline lookup yields CDR1 MNHEY and CDR2 SVGAGI. Deletions cut 0 bases from V and 4 bases from J, with 9 bases between. This CDR3 contains 15 residues. The CDR3 DNA reads as TGTGCCAGCAGTTACTCGGGGAGGAGCACCGGGGAGCTGTTTTTT. Amino acids: CASSYSGRSTGELFF.

The chain is built from TRBV27 and TRBJ2-7, with D perhaps matching TRBD1 (6 bases). Trimming took off 0 bases at V and 3 bases at J, with 12 bases between the two ends. The germline gives CDR1 MNHEY, CDR2 SMNVEV (reference sequence). The CDR3 consists of 15 residues. The CDR3 region has the DNA TGTGCCAGCAGTTTATCGCCCAGGGGCCACTACGAGCAGTACTTC. It codes for CASSLSPRGHYEQYF.

This chain joins TRBV5-4 and TRBJ1-5; 7 nucleotides line up with TRBD1. The J segment lost 4 bases and the V segment lost 5 bases, leaving 6 bases of the junction unmatched. This CDR3 is 14 amino acids long. Per the germline V gene, CDR1 is SGHNT and CDR2 is YYREEE (reference sequence). The DNA for the CDR3 is TGTGCCAGCAGTCGGACAGGTCCTAATCAGCCCCAGCATTTT. Protein product: CASSRTGPNQPQHF.

CDR3 in amino acids: CASGGDRGNSGANVLTF. The CDR3 bases are TGTGCCAGCGGGGGGGACAGGGGTAATTCTGGGGCCAACGTCCTGACTTTC. The V gene is TRBV5-4, the J gene TRBJ2-6, with 10 bases fitting TRBD1. Germline-derived CDR1 and CDR2 are SGHNT and YYREEE (reference sequence). The CDR3 totals 17 residues. J was trimmed by 1 base and V by 7 bases; bases with no gene match: 8.

This clone is a singleton in its sample. The V gene is TRBV12-5, the J gene TRBJ2-7; 13 bases are shared with TRBD2. The CDR3 sequence is 15 residues long. Germline trimming cut 5 bases from V and 5 bases from J; bases unmatched to any gene: 6. The germline CDR1 and CDR2 sequences are LGHNT and FRNRAP. CDR3 sequence (DNA): TGTGCTAGTGGTCTTCGACTAGCGGGAGGCCACGAGCAGTACTTC. As protein: CASGLRLAGGHEQYF. The variable domain in full, with the rest retrieved from reference TRBV12-5 and TRBJ2-7, is DARVTQTPRHKVTEMGQEVTMRCQPILGHNTVFWYRQTMMQGLELLAYFRNRAPLDDSGMPKDRFSAEMPDATLATLKIQPSEPRDSAVYFCASGLRLAGGHEQYFGPGTRLTVT.

The chain uses TRBV7-3 and TRBJ2-5; possible D gene TRBD1, 5 bases. The V end lost 3 bases, the J end lost 3 bases, and 8 bases lay between the germline ends. Germline V gene data show CDR1 as SGHTA and CDR2 as FQGTGA. This CDR3 spans 13 amino acids. CDR3: CASSLTEKETQYF. CDR3 DNA sequence: TGTGCCAGCAGCTTGACAGAGAAAGAGACCCAGTACTTC. The full variable domain, completed using reference TRBV7-3 and TRBJ2-5, is GAGVSQTPSNKVTEKGKYVELRCDPISGHTALYWYRQSLGQGPEFLIYFQGTGAADDSGLPNDRFFAVRPEGSVSTLKIQRTERGDSAVYLCASSLTEKETQYFGPGTRLLVL.

This sequence joins TRBV15 and TRBJ2-3, with 10 positions matching TRBD2. Germline trimming cut 0 bases from V and 6 bases from J; bases unmatched to any gene: 6. CDR3 length equals 16 residues. Germline assignment: CDR1 LNHNV and CDR2 YYDKDF (reference sequence). The CDR3 DNA is TGTGCCACCAGCAGAGATGGACTAGCGGTTTGGGATACGCAGTATTTT. Encoded protein: CATSRDGLAVWDTQYF.